Below are 15 T cell receptor beta chains sequenced from a single sample in a study of blood T cell repertoires in COVID-19. The data were produced by immunoSEQ multiplex PCR, yet TCRdb's version contains in-frame clones alone and is incomplete. The profile covers under 300,000 clones, with about 83% appearing a single time and 3.5% to 4.5% taken by the ten largest. Specimen: peripheral blood. These receptors all come from a man over 45 with acute or convalescent COVID-19.

The rearrangement joins TRBV6-6 to TRBJ1-1; no firm D call. V gave up 1 base and J gave up 1 base, with 10 bases separating them. This CDR3 has 15 amino acids. Germline lookup yields CDR1 MNHNY and CDR2 SVGAGI (reference sequence). The CDR3 region is CASSYLTAKNTEAFF. CDR3 nucleotide sequence: TGTGCCAGCAGTTACTTAACAGCCAAGAACACTGAAGCTTTCTTT.

V is TRBV7-6 and J is TRBJ2-1, with 9 bases lining up with TRBD2. There are 19 residues in the CDR3. Trimming removed 5 bases from V and 6 bases from J; junction bases left unmatched: 20. Germline-derived CDR1 and CDR2 are SGHVS and FNYEAQ. The CDR3 DNA sequence: TGTGCCAGCAGCCGAGGGGTTAGCGGGAGATCTAGGTGGGTCAATGAGCAGTTCTTC. Translated, it gives CASSRGVSGRSRWVNEQFF.

This chain links TRBV19 with TRBJ1-2; D is unresolved. The germline gives CDR1 LNHDA, CDR2 SQIVND (reference sequence). CDR3 size: 14 residues. V lost 4 bases to trimming and J lost 7 bases, with 16 bases between them. CDR3 protein: CASSTRTDTGGYTF. The CDR3 region has the DNA TGTGCCAGTAGTACTCGGACTGATACCGGTGGCTACACCTTC.

V and J are TRBV6-5 and TRBJ2-7; 7 bases fit TRBD2. This CDR3 is built from 11 residues. V dropped 6 bases and J dropped 7; count of bases not matched to a gene: 3. Germline lookup yields CDR1 MNHEY and CDR2 SVGAGI. The CDR3 region is CASSTGGEQYF. The CDR3 DNA follows: TGTGCCAGCAGCACCGGGGGGGAGCAGTACTTC.

The rearrangement links TRBV3-1 (or the pseudogene TRBV3-2) to TRBJ1-4; 7 bases agree with TRBD1. Germline CDR1 and CDR2: LGHDT and YNNKEL (reference sequence). Unmatched junction bases numbered 8, after V lost 4 bases and J lost 6 bases. The CDR3 sequence is 15 residues long. As DNA, the CDR3 is TGTGCCAGCAGCCCTCCCGGACAGGATTATGAAAAACTGTTTTTT. Its protein product is CASSPPGQDYEKLFF.

The chain links TRBV11-2 to TRBJ1-1; TRBD1 might be the D (5 bases). Germline V CDR1 and CDR2: SGHAT, FQNNGV. The CDR3 runs 13 residues. V lost 4 bases and J 1 base, leaving 7 bases between the germline ends. This CDR3 reads CASSSDRNTEAFF. DNA for the CDR3: TGTGCCAGCAGCTCTGACAGGAACACTGAAGCTTTCTTT.

This chain connects TRBV7-9 to TRBJ2-3; D unclear. Germline V lookup: CDR1 SEHNR, CDR2 FQNEAQ (reference sequence). The CDR3 is 10 amino acids. The V end lost 5 bases, the J end lost 9 bases, and 6 bases lay between the germline ends. CDR3 residues: CASSVRTQYF. The DNA for the CDR3 is TGTGCCAGCAGCGTCAGAACGCAGTATTTT.

The chain joins TRBV9 to TRBJ1-4, with TRBD1 matching over 7 bases. V lost 0 bases to trimming and J lost 3 bases; unmatched junction nucleotides: 5. This CDR3 contains 16 residues. Germline CDR1 SGDLS, CDR2 YYNGEE. CDR3 DNA: TGTGCCAGCAGCGTAGGCGGCAGGGGGGCTAATGAAAAACTGTTTTTT. Translating gives CASSVGGRGANEKLFF. Based on the CDR3 plus reference TRBV9 and TRBJ1-4, the full variable domain is DSGVTQTPKHLITATGQRVTLRCSPRSGDLSVYWYQQSLDQGLQFLIQYYNGEERAKGNILERFSAQQFPDLHSELNLSSLELGDSALYFCASSVGGRGANEKLFFGSGTQLSVL.

There are a few counts of this clone. The chain employs TRBV6-2 or TRBV6-3 and TRBJ1-6; no clear D. CDR1 is MNHEY and CDR2 is SVGEGT in the germline V gene. The CDR3 spans 16 residues. V shed 5 bases and J shed 0 bases, with 11 bases lying between them. The CDR3 DNA is TGTGCCAGCAGTAACCACCCGAGCTCCTATAATTCACCCCTCCACTTT. Protein: CASSNHPSSYNSPLHF.

The chain uses TRBV30 and TRBJ1-2, with TRBD1 as a possible D gene (5 bases). Germline values: CDR1 GTSNPN, CDR2 SVGIG (reference sequence). The CDR3 length is 12 residues. Trimming cost V 4 bases and J 7 bases, with 13 bases left between them. The CDR3 here is CAWILPGVGYTF. In nucleotides, the CDR3 is TGTGCCTGGATCCTGCCGGGGGTTGGCTACACCTTC.

The chain couples TRBV20-1 to TRBJ1-1; D ambiguous. This CDR3 has 13 residues. V lost 3 bases and J lost 3, with 11 bases in between. Germline-derived CDR1 and CDR2 are DFQATT and SNEGSKA (reference sequence). CDR3 in DNA: TGCAGTGCTAGTAAGCGCCGGGACACTGAAGCTTTCTTT. Translated: CSASKRRDTEAFF.

The rearrangement links TRBV19 to TRBJ1-2, with D possibly being TRBD1 (6 bases). Trimming cost V 5 bases and J 3 bases, with 10 bases left between them. The CDR3 extends over 13 amino acids. Germline lookup yields CDR1 LNHDA and CDR2 SQIVND (reference sequence). The DNA for the CDR3 is TGTGCCAGTAGTCCGGACAGCCACTATGGCTACACCTTC. Translating it yields CASSPDSHYGYTF.

The chain has TRBV6-5 and TRBJ2-2; 9 bases map to TRBD1. Trimming at V came to 4 bases and at J to 1 base, leaving 4 bases not matched to a gene. From germline, CDR1 is MNHEY and CDR2 SVGAGI. The CDR3 has 16 amino acids. The CDR3 loop reads CASSSPGQGNTGELFF. CDR3 DNA sequence: TGTGCCAGCAGTTCCCCGGGACAGGGGAACACCGGGGAGCTGTTTTTT.

The genes are TRBV12-5 and TRBJ2-7, with a tentative D call TRBD2 (5 bases). Trimming took 3 bases from V and 6 from J, leaving 12 bases between them. This CDR3 is 13 amino acids long. Germline lookup yields CDR1 LGHNT and CDR2 FRNRAP. In DNA, the CDR3 is TGTGCTAGTGGTTTAGGCCTAGAGGGCGAGCAGTACTTC. Translated, it gives CASGLGLEGEQYF. Based on the CDR3 plus reference TRBV12-5 and TRBJ2-7, the full variable domain is DARVTQTPRHKVTEMGQEVTMRCQPILGHNTVFWYRQTMMQGLELLAYFRNRAPLDDSGMPKDRFSAEMPDATLATLKIQPSEPRDSAVYFCASGLGLEGEQYFGPGTRLTVT.

V gene TRBV12-3 or TRBV12-4 combines with J gene TRBJ2-5, with D tentatively TRBD1 (5 bases). The CDR3 sequence is 12 residues long. V lost 5 bases and J 5 bases, leaving 9 bases between the germline ends. The CDR3 reads CASSTYRETQYF. The CDR3 DNA is TGTGCCAGCAGTACCTACAGGGAGACCCAGTACTTC.